A selection of T cell receptor beta chains follows, all from one sample in a study of response to subunit inactivated influenza vaccine. TCRdb reanalysed the RT-PCR reads using MiXCR and keeps one entry per CDR3 protein. The sample lists around 540,000 distinct CDR3 sequences, 12% occurring once. Specimen: PBMCs from blood, collected on the day of vaccination. The receptor set was obtained from a man between 45 and 60 years old who received an inactivated influenza vaccine. Each CDR3 is given with its conserved first and last residue. D genes are given only for firm matches. Not all rows give a size; the values are once, few, many and, for expanded clones, a class.

TRBJ2-1 many TRBD2 TRBV7-2 TGTGCCAGCAATTGGGGAGGGGCCAATGAGCAGTTCTTC CASNWGGANEQFF
TRBJ2-1 NA NA TRBV7-9 TGTGCCAGCAGCTTAGAGGAGGGCCATGAGCAGTTCTTC CASSLEEGHEQFF
TRBJ2-3 NA NA TRBV9 TGTGCCAGCAGCGTAGGTGTCGGATCCACAGATACGCAGTATTTT CASSVGVGSTDTQYF
TRBJ1-2 NA NA TRBV20-1 TGCAGTGCTAGAGTTTTGGCGGAACACTATGGCTACACCTTC CSARVLAEHYGYTF
TRBJ1-1 NA NA TRBV20-1 TGCAGTGCTATCGGGTCCTCGAACACTGAAGCTTTCTTT CSAIGSSNTEAFF
TRBJ2-3 NA NA TRBV7-6 TGTGCCAGCAGCCCAACTCCGGGGCCGCAGTATTTT CASSPTPGPQYF
TRBJ2-1 NA TRBD2 TRBV5-1 TGCGCCAGCAGCCCTCCAGCGGGGGGGCGTAGTGAGCAGTTCTTC CASSPPAGGRSEQFF
TRBJ2-7 NA TRBD1 TRBV6-2/TRBV6-3 TGTGCCAGCAGGACAGGGGTTGGTCTCTACGAGCAGTACTTC CASRTGVGLYEQYF
TRBJ2-1 few NA TRBV7-2 TGTGCCAGCAGCTTAGTCTCCTTGGGAAATGAGCAGTTCTTC CASSLVSLGNEQFF
TRBJ1-2 NA NA TRBV18 TGTGCCAGCTCACCAGTTTGGCAGACGGCGGGCTACACCTTC CASSPVWQTAGYTF
TRBJ2-1 few NA TRBV7-2 TGTGCCAGCAGCCCACTATCGGGGAATGAGCAGTTCTTC CASSPLSGNEQFF
TRBJ2-6 NA NA TRBV24-1 TGTGCCACCAGTGATTCGGGGGCAGGGGCCAACGTCCTGACTTTC CATSDSGAGANVLTF
TRBJ2-5 NA TRBD2 TRBV19 TGTGCCAGTAGTACCGGGGGGGTCCAGTACTTC CASSTGGVQYF
TRBJ2-7 few NA TRBV12-3/TRBV12-4 TGTGCCAGCAGTAACGGGCCCTCCTACGAGCAGTACTTC CASSNGPSYEQYF
TRBJ1-2 few NA TRBV10-3 TGTGCCACCCCCGGAGGGTTGACTCCCGGCTACACCTTC CATPGGLTPGYTF
TRBJ1-2 many NA TRBV7-2 TGTGCCAGCAGCTTCGCATATGGCTACACCTTC CASSFAYGYTF
TRBJ1-1 many NA TRBV4-1 TGCGCCAGCAGCCAAGGGGGTTTTGTGGCTGAAGCTTTCTTT CASSQGGFVAEAFF
TRBJ2-3 few TRBD1 TRBV27 TGTGCCAGCAGTTTCGGGACAGGGGGAACCCCGCAGTATTTT CASSFGTGGTPQYF
TRBJ2-7 NA NA TRBV6-2/TRBV6-3 TGTGCCAGCAGAGACGACTACGAGCAGTACTTC CASRDDYEQYF
TRBJ2-1 NA TRBD2 TRBV11-1 TGTGCCAGCAGCTTAGCAATGCTAGCGGGAGCGGTTTACAATGAGCAGTTCTTC CASSLAMLAGAVYNEQFF
TRBJ1-2 NA TRBD1 TRBV15 TGTGCCACCAGCGGGGGACAGGGAATATACTACACCTTC CATSGGQGIYYTF
TRBJ2-2 few NA TRBV7-9 TGTGCCAGCAGCTTAGGGCTAGCGTCCGGGGAGCTGTTTTTT CASSLGLASGELFF
TRBJ2-5 few NA TRBV5-1 TGCGCCAGCAGCTTGGAAGGGGATGGGGCGACCCAGTACTTC CASSLEGDGATQYF
TRBJ2-1 NA NA TRBV9 TGTGCCAGCAGCGTAAAAGCTCACCACAATGAGCAGTTCTTC CASSVKAHHNEQFF
TRBJ2-2 NA NA TRBV2 TGTGCCAGCAGTGAAGCGCGGCTGATCTTCACCGGGGAGCTGTTTTTT CASSEARLIFTGELFF
TRBJ2-7 NA TRBD2 TRBV6-1 TGTGCCAGCAGTCCCCTCTCTAGCGGGACCTACGAGCAGTACTTC CASSPLSSGTYEQYF
TRBJ2-1 few NA TRBV4-1 TGCGCCAGCAGCCAAGATTGGGGGGGCGCCCACAATGAGCAGTTCTTC CASSQDWGGAHNEQFF
TRBJ1-1 NA NA TRBV14 TGTGCCAGCAGCCAGCCATCGATGAACACTGAAGCTTTCTTT CASSQPSMNTEAFF
TRBJ2-7 NA TRBD2 TRBV12-3/TRBV12-4 TGTGCCAGCAGTTTAATGGGTTTACTAGCGGGCTACGAGCAGTACTTC CASSLMGLLAGYEQYF
TRBJ2-1 many TRBD1 TRBV29-1 TGCAGCGTTGCACAGGGGGCTACCTACAATGAGCAGTTCTTC CSVAQGATYNEQFF
TRBJ2-1 few TRBD1 TRBV14 TGTGCCAGCAGCTTACAGGGGGGTGGTGAGCAGTTCTTC CASSLQGGGEQFF
TRBJ2-1 NA NA TRBV5-1 TGCGCCAGCAGACTGGGAAGGGGTGAGCAGTTCTTC CASRLGRGEQFF
TRBJ1-5 few TRBD1 TRBV7-2 TGTGCCAGCAGCTTAAACCCAACAGGGGTGCATCAGCCCCAGCATTTT CASSLNPTGVHQPQHF
TRBJ1-1 NA NA TRBV5-1 TGCGCCAGCATGGTAGTTATGAACACTGAAGCTTTCTTT CASMVVMNTEAFF
TRBJ2-6 few NA TRBV5-1 TGCGCCAGCAGCTTCGTAGGGTCTGGGGCCAACGTCCTGACTTTC CASSFVGSGANVLTF